Each of the 13 T cell receptor beta chains below was sequenced from the same sample in a study of T cell changes during pregnancy in multiple sclerosis. Using immunoSEQ multiplex PCR, the repertoire was profiled, and TCRdb retains in-frame clones only, with some absent. The sample holds approximately 96,000 clones, about 91% seen once. This material consisted of peripheral blood, taken after pregnancy. These receptors all come from a female donor in good health, enrolled as a control in a pregnancy study.

The chain joins TRBV5-1 to TRBJ1-2; tentative D call: TRBD1 (5 bases). Trimming shortened V by 4 bases and J by 2 bases, and 15 bases separated the two germline ends. Per the germline V gene, CDR1 is SGHRS and CDR2 is YFSETQ. The CDR3 length is 15 residues. In nucleotides, the CDR3 is TGCGCCAGCAGCGTGGGGCCAGGGAGGAACTATGGCTACACCTTC. It codes for CASSVGPGRNYGYTF. The variable domain in full, completed from reference TRBV5-1 and TRBJ1-2, reads KAGVTQTPRYLIKTRGQQVTLSCSPISGHRSVSWYQQTPGQGLQFLFEYFSETQRNKGNFPGRFSGRQFSNSRSEMNVSTLELGDSALYLCASSVGPGRNYGYTFGSGTRLTVV.

The chain recombines TRBV6-6 with TRBJ2-4, with unresolved D. From germline, CDR1 is MNHNY and CDR2 SVGAGI (reference sequence). V lost 8 bases and J 6 bases, leaving 20 bases between the germline ends. The CDR3 consists of 15 residues. In DNA form, the CDR3 reads TGTGCCAGCCTCCCAAATCCCACAGAAAGAAACATTCAGTACTTC. It yields the protein CASLPNPTERNIQYF.

J is TRBJ2-5 and V is TRBV18; TRBD2 matches at 7 bases. The J call may be incorrect, as the DNA end agrees better with TRBJ2-7. Germline CDR1 is KGHSH and CDR2 is LQKENI. CDR3 length equals 13 residues. CDR3 sequence (DNA): TGTGCCAGCTCACCACTTCCGGGAGGCGAGCAGTACTTC. It encodes CASSPLPGGEQYF.

This clone was detected a few times. The rearrangement uses TRBV6-5 and TRBJ2-1; tentative D call: TRBD2 (5 bases). The V gene's germline CDR1 is MNHEY and CDR2 SVGAGI. CDR3 length: 15 amino acids. Trimming pared 3 bases from V and 0 bases from J, leaving 9 bases between. CDR3 sequence (DNA): TGTGCCAGCAGTTATCGGGATATCTCCTACAATGAGCAGTTCTTC. Translation: CASSYRDISYNEQFF.

V and J are TRBV7-2 and TRBJ2-3, with 8 nucleotides matching TRBD2. After removal of 1 base from V and 4 bases from J, the junction contained 7 bases not matched to a gene. CDR1 and CDR2 from the germline V gene are SGHTA and FQGNSA. This CDR3 is built from 16 residues. This CDR3 is CASSLVSGRGADTQYF. The CDR3 DNA is TGTGCCAGCAGCTTAGTGAGCGGGAGAGGGGCAGATACGCAGTATTTT.

The V and J genes are TRBV11-2 and TRBJ2-3; the D gene is possibly TRBD2 (7 bases). Trimming cost V 2 bases and J 2 bases, with 14 bases left between them. This CDR3 contains 16 residues. Germline CDR1 is SGHAT and CDR2 is FQNNGV. CDR3: CASSLLRGAFTDTQYF. In DNA form, the CDR3 reads TGTGCCAGCAGCTTACTACGGGGGGCCTTCACAGATACGCAGTATTTT.

This chain connects TRBV4-1 to TRBJ1-6; a possible D gene is TRBD1 (5 bases). CDR3 length: 13 residues. Trimming pared 2 bases from V and 13 bases from J, leaving 12 bases between. CDR1 and CDR2 from the germline V gene are MGHRA and YSYEKL. The CDR3 reads CASSQWAGRPLHF. The CDR3 DNA reads TGCGCCAGCAGCCAATGGGCAGGGAGGCCCCTCCACTTT.

This clone was detected only once. This chain connects TRBV18 to TRBJ2-1, with D perhaps matching TRBD1 (5 bases). The germline CDR1 and CDR2 sequences are KGHSH and LQKENI. Deletions cut 3 bases from V and 5 bases from J, with 20 bases between. The CDR3 totals 17 residues. As DNA, the CDR3 is TGTGCCAGCTCACCGATACGAATAGCCCAAGGGGACAATGAGCAGTTCTTC. Its protein product is CASSPIRIAQGDNEQFF.

The CDR3 bases are TGTGCCAGTAGTCCCCGGACTAGCGGGAGCTCCTACGAGCAGTACTTC. Protein: CASSPRTSGSSYEQYF. The chain employs TRBV19 and TRBJ2-7; 13 bases match TRBD2. CDR1 is LNHDA, CDR2 SQIVND, per germline (reference sequence). After removal of 5 bases from V and 0 bases from J, the junction contained 4 bases not matched to a gene. This CDR3 has 16 amino acids.

The V and J genes are TRBV6-5 and TRBJ1-2, with 11 bases matching TRBD1. The CDR3 is 15 residues long. Germline V lookup: CDR1 MNHEY, CDR2 SVGAGI. The junction had 4 bases not matched to a gene; V was cut back by 6 bases and J by 1 base. The CDR3 here is CASRDRGLLNYGYTF. The CDR3 DNA reads as TGTGCCAGCAGGGACAGGGGGCTCCTTAACTATGGCTACACCTTC.

This CDR3 reads CASSFAGTGNTIYF. The CDR3 bases are TGTGCCAGCAGCTTTGCCGGTACCGGAAACACCATATATTTT. The J gene is TRBJ1-3, the V gene TRBV5-4; D is ambiguous. The CDR3 covers 14 residues. V gave up 2 bases and J gave up 4 bases, with 10 bases separating them. Germline V gives CDR1 SGHNT, CDR2 YYREEE (reference sequence).

The chain employs TRBV19 and TRBJ2-1; 7 nucleotides agree with TRBD2. Germline V gene sequence: CDR1 LNHDA, CDR2 SQIVND (reference sequence). This CDR3 spans 15 amino acids. The J segment lost 7 bases and the V segment lost 2 bases, leaving 8 bases of the junction unmatched. CDR3 coding DNA: TGTGCCAGTAGTATATCTAGCGGTCCGTTGAATGAGCAGTTCTTC. Translated, it gives CASSISSGPLNEQFF.

This clone has only a few counts. The chain employs TRBV28 and TRBJ1-5; D call uncertain. CDR1 is MDHEN, CDR2 SYDVKM, per germline. Between the trimmed V and J ends, which lost 2 bases and 0 bases, there was a span of 8 bases. The CDR3 is 15 residues long. As DNA, the CDR3 is TGTGCCAGCAGTTTAGGAGCTTATAGCAATCAGCCCCAGCATTTT. This codes for CASSLGAYSNQPQHF. The variable domain in full, completed from reference TRBV28 and TRBJ1-5, reads DVKVTQSSRYLVKRTGEKVFLECVQDMDHENMFWYRQDPGLGLRLIYFSYDVKMKEKGDIPEGYSVSREKKERFSLILESASTNQTSMYLCASSLGAYSNQPQHFGDGTRLSIL.